This T cell receptor beta chain was captured in a study of blood T cell repertoires in COVID-19 (dated by TCRdb to the early 2020s). For context, the study as a whole: Samples covering the acute and convalescent phases of COVID-19 were provided by collaborators in the United States, Italy and Spain. Deeply sampled blood TCRbeta repertoires from subjects exposed to, actively infected with, or recovered from COVID-19 were included in the dataset. The repertoires were made available in a free public database intended to serve as a resource for research on the immune response to SARS-CoV-2. The samples were drawn from two sources: the first 160 participants of the ongoing ImmuneRACE study, and fewer than 1,500 subjects contributed by 6 global collaborators. Where available, HLA class I and class II types were obtained from metadata supplied by the sample provider rather than from assay-based typing. The material from the prospective study consisted of cDNA or gDNA derived from T cells, B-cell-depleted T cells, or PBMCs. The sample metadata nearly always contained a de-identified subject ID, COVID-19 status, age in years and sex.

Overall results and qualifications from the work: How much clinical and demographic metadata was included differed by source and by participant, and the metadata was provided uncurated.

Taken from the germline V gene, the CDR1 and CDR2 loops are MDHEN and SYDVKM. V ends up 5 bases short and J 5 bases short, with an unmatched junction base count of 1. The CDR3 spans 14 residues, from the cysteine through the phenylalanine. This entry keeps only the CDR3 DNA: 42 bases, framed from base 1. TCRbeta CDR3 regions were amplified from genomic DNA by means of the immunoSEQ Assay, a bias-controlled multiplex PCR. Regarding the original processing steps: The number of nucleated cells in each sample was estimated from the amplification of reference gene primers within the assay. Sequence reads were collapsed and filtered to measure the absolute abundance of every unique TCRbeta CDR3 rearrangement. For each sample, productive Simpson clonality was calculated as the square root of Simpson's diversity index across productive rearrangements. TCRdb obtained this table from immuneACCESS and retained in-frame rearrangements with V and J assigned. These tables miss some clones; where compared with another copy, unresolved V genes account for less than half of the shortfall, and the remainder is unexplained. V and J calls and clone size come straight from that table; D and trimming were deduced from the DNA. This sample holds some 120,000 clones; 82% were observed only once. 7.9% of the sample comes from the top ten.

Collaborating institutions collected whole blood in K2EDTA tubes following their own protocols. For TCRbeta analysis, collaborator samples were shipped as frozen whole blood, as isolated PBMCs, or as DNA extracted from either sample type. As regards this clone: Its antigen is not yet known. No base-level quality is on record; no much larger clone is a single base apart.

The material sequenced was peripheral blood. The V and J genes are TRBV28 and TRBJ2-3; the central 13 bases match TRBD2. The source is a man aged 70 or older with acute or convalescent COVID-19. The CDR3 reads CASSRTSGRDTQYF. The DNA reads TGTGCCAGCAGTCGGACTAGCGGGAGAGATACGCAGTATTTT.